This T cell receptor (beta chain) was captured in a study of T cell responses to AZD1222 COVID-19 vaccine. Study-wide points: Increased Spike-specific TCR breadth and depth were observed after two AZD1222 doses. All repertoire sampling was performed exclusively after the peak T cell response.

Trimming cost V 8 bases and J 4 bases; bases outside gene matches: 12. CDR1 is SNHLY, CDR2 FYNNEI, per germline. The CDR3 extends over 15 amino acids. The assay was immunoSEQ multiplex PCR, and TCRdb's table has in-frame clones only and misses some. The sample records about 140,000 clones, 85% to 90% being singletons. Notes on this clone: Antigen unknown.

The chain couples TRBV2 to TRBJ2-3; 7 bases map to TRBD2. The receptor comes from an adult in good health. The sample here was peripheral blood, taken on day 0 of AZD1222 vaccination. The CDR3 DNA reads as TGTGCCAGCTCCCGAGTTGGGGGGAGGGCAGATACGCAGTATTTT. Protein sequence: CASSRVGGRADTQYF.